This is a list of T cell receptor beta chains from one sample in a study of CD8+ T cells in alopecia areata. Generated by immunoSEQ multiplex PCR, the TCRdb table keeps only in-frame clones and is missing some. The data contain around 160,000 clones, about 60% of them singletons. The sequences come from CD4+ T cells sorted from blood, collected at week 24, from a patient treated with tofacitinib. The receptors come from a human donor with alopecia areata. Both conserved end residues are part of each CDR3. A D gene is named only where the DNA matches it firmly. The size of a clone is reported for some rows only, either as once, few or many, or as a class for expanded clones.

TRBJ1-2 | few | 11 | TRBV2 | TRBD1 | CASTRGDGYTF | TGTGCCAGCACCAGGGGGGACGGCTACACCTTC
TRBJ1-2 | few | 12 | TRBV12-5 | . | CASGGTLYGYTF | TGTGCTAGTGGTGGGACACTTTATGGCTACACCTTC
TRBJ2-5 | . | 17 | TRBV30 | TRBD2 | CAWKIAGGRPRQETQYF | TGTGCCTGGAAAATAGCGGGGGGGAGGCCGCGTCAAGAGACCCAGTACTTC
TRBJ2-2 | few | 14 | TRBV9 | . | CASSVSGATGELFF | TGTGCCAGCAGCGTATCCGGGGCCACCGGGGAGCTGTTTTTT
TRBJ2-5 | . | 10 | TRBV5-4 | . | CASSMETQYF | TGTGCCAGCAGCATGGAGACCCAGTACTTC
TRBJ2-2 | few | 17 | TRBV29-1 | TRBD1 | CSVEGIRQGSNTGELFF | TGCAGCGTTGAGGGGATACGACAGGGATCGAACACCGGGGAGCTGTTTTTT
TRBJ1-6 | . | 12 | TRBV25-1 | . | CATGEDNSPLHF | TGTGCCACCGGAGAAGATAATTCACCCCTCCACTTT
TRBJ2-5 | . | 14 | TRBV18 | TRBD2 | CASSRGTSGGTQYF | TGTGCCAGCTCACGCGGGACTAGCGGGGGAACCCAGTACTTC
TRBJ1-2 | . | 12 | TRBV29-1 | . | CSVEVGGSGYTF | TGCAGCGTTGAAGTGGGAGGGAGTGGCTACACCTTC
TRBJ1-2 | . | 14 | TRBV6-5 | . | CASRLGASNYGYTF | TGTGCCAGCCGTCTCGGGGCTTCGAACTATGGCTACACCTTC
TRBJ2-7 | . | 13 | TRBV29-1 | . | CSALPGPSYEQYF | TGCAGCGCCCTCCCGGGCCCCTCCTACGAGCAGTACTTC
TRBJ2-5 | . | 15 | TRBV4-2 | TRBD1 | CASSQGGQPRETQYF | TGTGCCAGCAGCCAAGGGGGACAGCCTCGAGAGACCCAGTACTTC
TRBJ2-7 | . | 14 | TRBV5-6 | . | CASSSTTGFYEQYF | TGTGCCAGCAGCTCGACCACAGGGTTCTACGAGCAGTACTTC
TRBJ2-7 | . | 12 | TRBV18 | . | CASSPQAYEQYF | TGTGCCAGCTCACCACAAGCCTACGAGCAGTACTTC
TRBJ1-6 | . | 15 | TRBV7-6 | . | CASSAHGGRFSPLHF | TGTGCCAGCAGCGCTCACGGGGGTAGGTTTTCACCCCTCCACTTT
TRBJ2-6 | . | 16 | TRBV5-4 | . | CASSRKDSSGANVLTF | TGTGCCAGCAGCCGCAAGGACAGCTCTGGGGCCAACGTCCTGACTTTC
TRBJ2-7 | . | 13 | TRBV14 | . | CASSQDRAYEQYF | TGTGCCAGCAGCCAAGATCGGGCCTACGAGCAGTACTTC
TRBJ2-7 | . | 15 | TRBV19 | . | CASSTRQGGTYEQYF | TGTGCCAGTAGTACAAGACAAGGTGGAACCTACGAGCAGTACTTC
TRBJ1-2 | . | 15 | TRBV6-5 | . | CASSYSRTRGYGYTF | TGTGCCAGCAGTTACTCGAGAACCCGTGGTTATGGCTACACCTTC
TRBJ1-5 | . | 13 | TRBV30 | . | CAWSVRENQPQHF | TGTGCCTGGAGTGTAAGGGAGAATCAGCCCCAGCATTTT
TRBJ1-5 | few | 13 | TRBV30 | . | CAWSTRGFQPQHF | TGTGCCTGGAGTACTCGAGGGTTCCAGCCCCAGCATTTT
TRBJ1-6 | . | 13 | TRBV30 | . | CAWSTHNGSPLHF | TGTGCCTGGTCGACTCATAACGGATCACCCCTCCACTTT
TRBJ2-5 | . | 12 | TRBV2 | . | CASFGLRGTQYF | TGTGCCAGCTTCGGTTTGCGGGGGACCCAGTACTTC
TRBJ2-5 | . | 15 | TRBV14 | . | CASSQVGSPSETQYF | TGTGCCAGCAGCCAAGTCGGTAGCCCTTCAGAGACCCAGTACTTC
TRBJ1-1 | . | 12 | TRBV30 | . | CAWSMDSTKAFF | TGTGCCTGGAGTATGGACAGCACGAAAGCTTTCTTT
TRBJ1-1 | once | 12 | TRBV30 | . | CAWSDLDTEAFF | TGTGCCTGGAGTGATTTGGACACTGAAGCTTTCTTT
TRBJ1-2 | . | 12 | TRBV30 | . | CAWSTGNYGYTF | TGTGCCTGGTCCACAGGGAACTATGGCTACACCTTC
TRBJ2-3 | . | 12 | TRBV29-1 | . | CSVDYTTDTQYF | TGCAGCGTGGACTACACCACAGATACGCAGTATTTT
TRBJ1-6 | . | 15 | TRBV27 | TRBD1 | CASSLKPTGDSPLHF | TGTGCCAGCAGTCTCAAGCCAACAGGGGACTCACCCCTCCACTTT
TRBJ1-5 | . | 13 | TRBV30 | TRBD1 | CAWSLTGNQPQHF | TGTGCCTGGAGCCTGACAGGGAATCAGCCCCAGCATTTT
TRBJ2-1 | . | 11 | TRBV30 | . | CAWSTYNEQFF | TGTGCCTGGAGTACATACAATGAGCAGTTCTTC
TRBJ2-1 | few | 15 | TRBV19 | TRBD2 | CASMAGGAPYNEQFF | TGTGCCAGTATGGCCGGGGGGGCCCCCTACAATGAGCAGTTCTTC
TRBJ1-6 | once | 18 | TRBV2 | TRBD1 | CASSGTPGRDRANSPLHF | TGTGCCAGCAGTGGAACCCCTGGGCGGGACAGGGCGAATTCACCCCTCCACTTT
TRBJ2-1 | . | 12 | TRBV30 | . | CAWSYTPGEQFF | TGTGCCTGGAGTTATACACCCGGTGAGCAGTTCTTC
TRBJ2-4 | . | 14 | TRBV29-1 | . | CSVGGRAAKNIQYF | TGCAGCGTTGGAGGCAGGGCAGCCAAAAACATTCAGTACTTC
TRBJ2-2 | once | 13 | TRBV30 | . | CAWSPGLSGELFF | TGTGCCTGGAGTCCGGGGTTGTCAGGGGAGCTGTTTTTT
TRBJ2-7 | . | 15 | TRBV9 | . | CASSVDGGGYREQYF | TGTGCCAGCAGCGTAGATGGAGGGGGGTATCGCGAGCAGTACTTC
TRBJ1-4 | . | 15 | TRBV30 | . | CAWMTPGPLREKLFF | TGTGCCTGGATGACACCCGGGCCTCTACGTGAAAAACTGTTTTTT
TRBJ1-2 | once | 12 | TRBV29-1 | TRBD1 | CSVGRGSDGYTF | TGCAGCGTTGGCAGGGGGTCCGATGGCTACACCTTC
TRBJ2-5 | . | 15 | TRBV5-1 | TRBD1 | CASSPDRGGQETQYF | TGCGCCAGCAGCCCGGACAGGGGCGGGCAAGAGACCCAGTACTTC
TRBJ1-2 | few | 12 | TRBV5-6 | . | CASSQSTYGYTF | TGTGCCAGCAGCCAATCTACATATGGCTACACCTTC
TRBJ1-4 | . | 14 | TRBV30 | TRBD1 | CAWSKTGGVEKLFF | TGTGCCTGGAGTAAGACAGGGGGAGTCGAAAAACTGTTTTTT
TRBJ2-1 | . | 17 | TRBV7-9 | . | CASSPRGGVSSYNEQFF | TGTGCCAGCAGCCCCCGCGGAGGTGTGAGCTCCTACAATGAGCAGTTCTTC
TRBJ1-4 | . | 19 | TRBV7-9 | TRBD1 | CASSSVRDRGLQTNEKLFF | TGTGCCAGCAGCTCCGTCCGGGACAGGGGGCTTCAAACTAATGAAAAACTGTTTTTT
TRBJ1-6 | few | 15 | TRBV25-1 | . | CASSESPGGGSPLHF | TGTGCCAGCAGTGAATCTCCCGGGGGGGGTTCACCCCTCCACTTT
TRBJ2-1 | once | 13 | TRBV29-1 | . | CSAGETSYNEQFF | TGCAGCGCTGGGGAGACCTCCTACAATGAGCAGTTCTTC
TRBJ2-5 | . | 12 | TRBV6-5 | . | CASSYGAETQYF | TGTGCCAGCAGTTACGGGGCGGAGACCCAGTACTTC
TRBJ1-2 | . | 14 | TRBV7-9 | . | CASSLEGLSYGYTF | TGTGCCAGCAGCTTAGAAGGGCTGAGCTATGGCTACACCTTC
TRBJ2-7 | few | 12 | TRBV13 | . | CASSYRVREQYF | TGTGCCAGCAGCTACAGGGTAAGGGAGCAGTACTTC
TRBJ1-1 | few | 13 | TRBV19 | . | CASSTQKSTEAFF | TGTGCCAGTAGTACACAGAAGAGCACTGAAGCTTTCTTT
TRBJ1-5 | . | 14 | TRBV2 | TRBD1 | CASSPGQGSQPQHF | TGTGCCAGCAGTCCCGGACAGGGCAGTCAGCCCCAGCATTTT
TRBJ1-5 | once | 16 | TRBV15 | . | CATSGRRATGNQPQHF | TGTGCCACCAGCGGCAGACGTGCGACTGGCAATCAGCCCCAGCATTTT
TRBJ1-1 | . | 12 | TRBV30 | . | CAWRGSMATAFF | TGTGCCTGGAGGGGATCCATGGCCACGGCTTTCTTT
TRBJ1-2 | few | 14 | TRBV2 | . | CASRQQTTNYGYTF | TGTGCCAGCAGACAACAGACTACTAACTATGGCTACACCTTC
TRBJ1-1 | . | 12 | TRBV29-1 | . | CSVEGSVSEAFF | TGCAGCGTTGAAGGGAGCGTCTCTGAAGCTTTCTTT
TRBJ1-1 | . | 15 | TRBV29-1 | . | CSVGDPKVRNTEAFF | TGCAGCGTTGGGGACCCGAAGGTTAGGAACACTGAAGCTTTCTTT
TRBJ1-2 | . | 11 | TRBV23-1 | . | CAPGANYGYTF | TGCGCCCCTGGGGCAAACTATGGTTACACCTTC
TRBJ1-1 | . | 13 | TRBV29-1 | . | CSVERGGGTEAFF | TGCAGCGTTGAACGAGGAGGAGGGACTGAAGCTTTCTTT